One sample yielded the 2 T cell receptor beta chains listed below, sequenced in a study of shared T cell receptors in the human thymus. Some clones are missing from TCRdb's copy, which holds only in-frame ones; the method was immunoSEQ multiplex PCR. The table lists approximately 660,000 clones, 85% to 90% of them singletons. Separately, the same data were catalogued under a study of human thymus T cells.

The sample consisted of thymocytes. Receptors originate from a boy under three years old with a congenital heart defect.

The chain employs TRBV18 and TRBJ1-5; D unclear. The V gene's germline CDR1 is KGHSH and CDR2 LQKENI. The CDR3 is 16 residues long. Trimming took 5 bases from V and 5 from J, leaving 19 bases between them. The CDR3, as DNA: TGTGCCAGCTCATCGCGCGGGGAGGAGGTGCATCAGCCCCAGCATTTT. It codes for CASSSRGEEVHQPQHF.

The CDR3 coding sequence is TGTGCCAGCTGTAGGACTAGCGGACGTAACTCCTACAATGAGCAGTTCTTC. Protein sequence: CASCRTSGRNSYNEQFF. This chain links TRBV25-1 with TRBJ2-1, with TRBD2 matching 10 bases. From germline, CDR1 is MGHDK and CDR2 SYGVNS. The CDR3 loop spans 17 amino acids. The junction had 10 bases not matched to a gene; V was cut back by 8 bases and J by 0 bases.